This TCR beta chain originates from a study of T cell responses to AZD1222 COVID-19 vaccine. In the case of this clone: Antigen specificity is unknown.

Repertoires were generated with immunoSEQ multiplex PCR, while TCRdb's copy carries only in-frame clones and drops some. The sample yields 80,000 to 100,000 clones, 86% seen once. The CDR3 has 15 residues. V dropped 3 bases and J dropped 1; count of bases not matched to a gene: 6. Per the germline V gene, CDR1 is LNHDA and CDR2 is SQIVND (reference sequence). Study-wide results and limits: Donors were largely white British and mainly female; clonal diversity was possibly underestimated. Only 6 or 7 people who got AZD1222 tested seropositive at baseline. Spike-spanning, vaccine-associated CD4 TCRs were dominant at 160-218 and 743-854.

The sequence was collected from an adult in good health. The rearrangement joins TRBV19 to TRBJ2-7; 7 bases are shared with TRBD1. Sequences were derived from peripheral blood, sampled on day 0 of AZD1222 vaccination. CDR3 DNA: TGTGCCAGTAGTATGCCTAGGGGGCTTTCCTACGAGCAGTACTTC. Protein: CASSMPRGLSYEQYF.